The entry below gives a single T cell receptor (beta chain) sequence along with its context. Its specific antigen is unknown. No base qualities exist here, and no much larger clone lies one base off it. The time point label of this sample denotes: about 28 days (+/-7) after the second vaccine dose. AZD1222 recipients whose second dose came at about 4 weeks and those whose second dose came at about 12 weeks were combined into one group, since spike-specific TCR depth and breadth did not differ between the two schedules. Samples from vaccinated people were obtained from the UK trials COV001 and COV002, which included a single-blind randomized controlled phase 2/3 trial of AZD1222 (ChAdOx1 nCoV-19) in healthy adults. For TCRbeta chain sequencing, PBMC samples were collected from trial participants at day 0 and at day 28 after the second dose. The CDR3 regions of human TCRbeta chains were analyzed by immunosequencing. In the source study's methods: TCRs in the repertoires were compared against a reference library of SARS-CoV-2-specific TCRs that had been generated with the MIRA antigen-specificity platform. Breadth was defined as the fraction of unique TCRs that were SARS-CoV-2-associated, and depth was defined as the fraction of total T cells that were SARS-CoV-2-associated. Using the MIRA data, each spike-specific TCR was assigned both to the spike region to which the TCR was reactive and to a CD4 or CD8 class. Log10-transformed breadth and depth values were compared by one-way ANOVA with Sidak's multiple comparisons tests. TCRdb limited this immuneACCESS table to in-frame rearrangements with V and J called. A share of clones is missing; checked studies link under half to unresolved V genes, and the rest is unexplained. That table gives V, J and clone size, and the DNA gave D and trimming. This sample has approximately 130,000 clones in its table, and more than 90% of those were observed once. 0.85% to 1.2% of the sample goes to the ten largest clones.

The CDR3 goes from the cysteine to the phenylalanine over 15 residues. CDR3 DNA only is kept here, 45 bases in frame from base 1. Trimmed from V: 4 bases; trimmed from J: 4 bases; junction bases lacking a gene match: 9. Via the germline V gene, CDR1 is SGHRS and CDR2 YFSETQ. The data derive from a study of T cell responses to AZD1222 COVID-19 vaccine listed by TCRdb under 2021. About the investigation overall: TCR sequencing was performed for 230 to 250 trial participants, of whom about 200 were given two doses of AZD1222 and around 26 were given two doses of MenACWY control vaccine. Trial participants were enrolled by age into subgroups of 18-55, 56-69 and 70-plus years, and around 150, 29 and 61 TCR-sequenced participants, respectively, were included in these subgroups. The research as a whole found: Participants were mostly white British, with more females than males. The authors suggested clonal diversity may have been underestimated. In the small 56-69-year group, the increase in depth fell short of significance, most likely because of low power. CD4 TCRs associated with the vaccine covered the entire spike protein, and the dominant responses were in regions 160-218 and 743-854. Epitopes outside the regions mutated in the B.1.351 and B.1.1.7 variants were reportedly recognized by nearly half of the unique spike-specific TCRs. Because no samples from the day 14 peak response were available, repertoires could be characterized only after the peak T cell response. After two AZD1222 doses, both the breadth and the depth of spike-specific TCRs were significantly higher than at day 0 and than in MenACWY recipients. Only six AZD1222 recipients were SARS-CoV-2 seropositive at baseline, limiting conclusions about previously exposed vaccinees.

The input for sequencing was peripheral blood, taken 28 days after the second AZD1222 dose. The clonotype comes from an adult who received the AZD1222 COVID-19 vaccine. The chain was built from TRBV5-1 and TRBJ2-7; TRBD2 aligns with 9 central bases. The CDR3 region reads CASSPWRLADYEQYF. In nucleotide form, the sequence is TGCGCCAGCAGCCCCTGGAGACTAGCGGATTACGAGCAGTACTTC.